What follows are 22 T cell receptor beta chains derived from one specimen sequenced in a study of cytomegalovirus exposure and HLA in healthy donors. The assay was immunoSEQ multiplex PCR, and TCRdb's table has in-frame clones only and misses some. Here the sample spans under 250,000 clones, 80% to 90% being singletons. The specimen was PBMCs. These receptors were collected from a woman between 18 and 29 years old in good health and CMV-seropositive.

The chain carries TRBV6-1 and TRBJ1-5; the D is unclear. V shed 1 base and J shed 2 bases, with 12 bases lying between them. The CDR3 length is 16 residues. The germline gives CDR1 MNHNS, CDR2 SASEGT. CDR3 sequence (DNA): TGTGCCAGCAGTGAAGAAGGTGGGCGGGGCAATCAGCCCCAGCATTTT. Translated, it gives CASSEEGGRGNQPQHF.

The chain carries TRBV7-9 and TRBJ2-3; TRBD2 matches 13 bases. The CDR3 loop spans 16 amino acids. Germline assignment: CDR1 SEHNR and CDR2 FQNEAQ (reference sequence). V was pared by 5 bases and J by 8 bases, with 10 bases of the junction left unmatched. CDR3 region: CASSPHRTSGSTTQYF. CDR3 coding DNA: TGTGCCAGCAGCCCCCATCGGACTAGCGGGAGCACTACGCAGTATTTT.

This clone was counted once. The gene calls are TRBV6-5 and TRBJ1-2, with 7 bases that match TRBD1. V lost 5 bases and J lost 0; bases outside the gene matches: 3. From germline, CDR1 is MNHEY and CDR2 SVGAGI. This CDR3 is 14 amino acids long. For the CDR3, the DNA is TGTGCCAGCAGTCTAGACAGGGCTAACTATGGCTACACCTTC. Translated, it gives CASSLDRANYGYTF.

The chain employs TRBV6-6 and TRBJ2-7; 9 bases map to TRBD1. Germline V lookup: CDR1 MNHNY, CDR2 SVGAGI (reference sequence). Trimming cost V 3 bases and J 6 bases; bases outside gene matches: 3. There are 13 residues in the CDR3. CDR3 DNA sequence: TGTGCCAGCAGTTATGACAGGGGGATCGAGCAGTACTTC. Residues: CASSYDRGIEQYF.

The CDR3 here is CASSQEWGDQPQHF. The CDR3 DNA reads TGTGCCAGCAGCCAAGAGTGGGGGGATCAGCCCCAGCATTTT. The J gene is TRBJ1-5, the V gene TRBV4-2; weak D call: TRBD1 (5 bases). The CDR3 loop spans 14 amino acids. V was shortened by 0 bases and J by 5 bases, with 8 bases between the two germline ends. Looked up from germline, CDR1 is LGHNA and CDR2 is YNFKEQ.

This chain uses TRBV10-3 with TRBJ1-1, with D maybe TRBD1 (6 bases). Trimming took off 9 bases at V and 0 bases at J, with 11 bases between the two ends. The CDR3 length is 13 residues. Per germline, CDR1 ENHRY and CDR2 SYGVKD. The CDR3 bases are TGTGCCATTTCCGGGACAATGAACACTGAAGCTTTCTTT. As protein: CAISGTMNTEAFF.

The V gene is TRBV6-6, the J gene TRBJ1-3; perhaps TRBD1 as D (5 bases). Looked up from germline, CDR1 is MNHNY and CDR2 is SVGAGI (reference sequence). The CDR3 spans 15 residues. V was clipped by 6 bases and J by 0 bases, with 12 bases between them. CDR3 nucleotides: TGTGCCAGCAGCCTTACAGGAACCTCTGGAAACACCATATATTTT. It codes for CASSLTGTSGNTIYF.

The chain joins TRBV4-2 to TRBJ1-1; the match to TRBD1 covers 10 bases. V lost 4 bases, J lost 4 bases, and 12 bases stayed unmatched. The CDR3 consists of 17 residues. Germline lookup yields CDR1 LGHNA and CDR2 YNFKEQ. CDR3: CASSLTPLWTGGTEAFF. The CDR3 coding sequence is TGTGCCAGCAGCCTAACCCCTTTATGGACAGGGGGCACTGAAGCTTTCTTT.

This clone was seen a few times. The chain employs TRBV9 and TRBJ1-1, with 7 bases fitting TRBD1. Unmatched junction bases numbered 5, after V lost 4 bases and J lost 2 bases. The CDR3 is made up of 14 amino acids. Per the germline V gene, CDR1 is SGDLS and CDR2 is YYNGEE. CDR3 residues: CASSTGTVNTEAFF. As DNA, the CDR3 is TGTGCCAGCAGCACGGGGACAGTTAACACTGAAGCTTTCTTT.

This chain connects TRBV2 to TRBJ1-5; D ambiguous. In germline, CDR1 is SNHLY, CDR2 FYNNEI. V was cut by 3 bases and J by 0 bases, with 9 bases left in between. This CDR3 comprises 15 residues. The CDR3 loop is CASSDYADSNQPQHF. The CDR3 coding sequence is TGTGCCAGCAGTGATTACGCGGATAGCAATCAGCCCCAGCATTTT.

The V call is TRBV27, the J call TRBJ2-6, with TRBD1 identical over 7 bases. Germline CDR1 MNHEY, CDR2 SMNVEV (reference sequence). The V segment lost 6 bases and the J segment 2 bases; nucleotides outside the gene matches: 4. This CDR3 spans 15 amino acids. The CDR3 DNA reads as TGTGCCAGCAGGTTACAGGGGACTGGGGCCAACGTCCTGACTTTC. It codes for CASRLQGTGANVLTF.

This clone was counted a single time. The chain uses TRBV18 and TRBJ1-5, with D possibly being TRBD1 (5 bases). V dropped 2 bases and J dropped 4 bases, with 9 bases sitting between them. The germline gives CDR1 KGHSH, CDR2 LQKENI. The CDR3 is made up of 14 amino acids. The CDR3 loop reads CASSPGAGNQPQHF. As DNA, the CDR3 is TGTGCCAGCTCACCAGGGGCAGGGAATCAGCCCCAGCATTTT.

The rearrangement links TRBV5-1 to TRBJ1-3, with TRBD1 matching over 7 bases. J was trimmed by 3 bases and V by 3 bases; bases with no gene match: 9. Germline loops: CDR1 SGHRS, CDR2 YFSETQ. The CDR3 runs to 16 residues. The CDR3 bases are TGCGCCAGCAGCTCACGACAGGGATTATTTGGAAACACCATATATTTT. Its translation is CASSSRQGLFGNTIYF.

The genes are TRBV5-1 and TRBJ1-1; D perhaps matches TRBD1 (6 bases). This CDR3 is built from 13 residues. Trimming removed 4 bases at V and 0 bases at J, with 7 bases between. The germline gives CDR1 SGHRS, CDR2 YFSETQ. The CDR3 DNA reads as TGCGCCAGCAGCCGGACAGTGAACACTGAAGCTTTCTTT. It encodes CASSRTVNTEAFF.

The J gene is TRBJ2-7, the V gene TRBV2; tentatively, D is TRBD1 (5 bases). This CDR3 has 13 amino acids. Germline V lookup: CDR1 SNHLY, CDR2 FYNNEI. The V and J ends lost 5 bases and 3 bases respectively, with 11 bases between them. The CDR3 sequence is CASSLDINYEQYF. In nucleotides, the CDR3 is TGTGCCAGCAGTTTGGACATTAACTACGAGCAGTACTTC.

This rearrangement joins TRBV27 to TRBJ1-1; 9 bases map to TRBD1. The CDR3 totals 13 residues. CDR1 is MNHEY and CDR2 is SMNVEV in the germline V gene (reference sequence). V lost 5 bases, J lost 10 bases, and 8 bases stayed unmatched. The CDR3 protein is CASSLNRGQVAFF. Written as DNA, the CDR3 is TGTGCCAGCAGTCTAAACAGGGGGCAGGTAGCTTTCTTT.

The chain carries TRBV19 and TRBJ1-2; 9 nucleotides align to TRBD1. Germline CDR1 is LNHDA and CDR2 is SQIVND (reference sequence). The CDR3 runs 19 residues. The V segment lost 2 bases and the J segment 4 bases; nucleotides outside the gene matches: 17. CDR3 in DNA: TGTGCCAGTAGTATACTCCGAGGAGACAGGGGGAATCAAGGCTATGGCTACACCTTC. Protein sequence: CASSILRGDRGNQGYGYTF. The full variable domain, its missing parts supplied by reference TRBV19 and TRBJ1-2, is DGGITQSPKYLFRKEGQNVTLSCEQNLNHDAMYWYRQDPGQGLRLIYYSQIVNDFQKGDIAEGYSVSREKKESFPLTVTSAQKNPTAFYLCASSILRGDRGNQGYGYTFGSGTRLTVV.

The chain uses TRBV5-1 and TRBJ1-4; 10 bases fit TRBD1. The V segment lost 5 bases and the J segment 8 bases; nucleotides outside the gene matches: 6. The CDR3 length is 14 residues. The germline gives CDR1 SGHRS, CDR2 YFSETQ. Written as DNA, the CDR3 is TGCGCCAGCAGGAAGGGGACAGGGGAAGAAAAACTGTTTTTT. Amino acid sequence: CASRKGTGEEKLFF.

V is TRBV7-9 and J is TRBJ2-5; TRBD1 agrees at 9 bases. The CDR3 extends over 16 amino acids. Germline values: CDR1 SEHNR, CDR2 FQNEAQ (reference sequence). The V segment lost 4 bases and the J segment 5 bases; nucleotides outside the gene matches: 11. The CDR3 protein is CASSSTKQGARETQYF. The CDR3 DNA follows: TGTGCCAGCAGCTCCACAAAACAGGGGGCGCGGGAGACCCAGTACTTC. Full variable domain (outside the CDR3, taken from reference TRBV7-9 and TRBJ2-5): DTGVSQNPRHKITKRGQNVTFRCDPISEHNRLYWYRQTLGQGPEFLTYFQNEAQLEKSRLLSDRFSAERPKGSFSTLEIQRTEQGDSAMYLCASSSTKQGARETQYFGPGTRLLVL.

The chain recombines TRBV6-5 with TRBJ1-2; weak D call: TRBD1 (5 bases). CDR1 is MNHEY, CDR2 SVGAGI, per germline. The V end was cut by 6 bases, the J end by 6 bases, with 11 bases between. The CDR3 has 12 residues. The CDR3 spells CASSRTFNGYTF. The CDR3 region has the DNA TGTGCCAGCAGCAGGACATTTAATGGCTACACCTTC.

The CDR3 nucleotides read TGTGCCTGGAACCGGGAATGGAACGGGGAGCTGTTTTTT. Residues: CAWNREWNGELFF. This rearrangement joins TRBV30 to TRBJ2-2; D possibly corresponds to TRBD2 (5 bases). The CDR3 is 13 residues long. Germline V gives CDR1 GTSNPN, CDR2 SVGIG (reference sequence). V shed 4 bases and J shed 7 bases, with 13 bases lying between them.

The rearrangement uses TRBV7-8 and TRBJ2-6; weak D call: TRBD2 (5 bases). The V gene's germline CDR1 is SGHVS and CDR2 FQNEAQ. The CDR3 spans 19 residues. V lost 4 bases, J lost 0 bases, and 19 bases lay in between. CDR3 coding DNA: TGTGCCAGCAGCTGGCTGACCGGGAACCCTAGCTCTGGGGCCAACGTCCTGACTTTC. It specifies CASSWLTGNPSSGANVLTF.